The T cell receptor beta chain under discussion was sequenced for a study of a mutant IDH1 vaccine in newly diagnosed glioma. Germline V gives CDR1 SGHRS, CDR2 YFSETQ. Trimming took 4 bases from V and 5 from J, leaving 18 bases between them. This CDR3 region has 16 residues. Using immunoSEQ multiplex PCR, the repertoire was profiled, and TCRdb retains in-frame clones only, with some absent. The data show about 58,000 clones, roughly 80% seen once. Time point given: week 5, during vaccination. With topical imiquimod, each dose of the vaccine consisted of 300 ug of mutant IDH1 20-mer peptide. A word on this clone: The antigen remains unidentified.

Sequencing was performed on PBMCs, taken from a glioma patient whose treatment included an IDH1 peptide vaccine. The receptor was isolated from a woman aged 50 to 65 with glioma. J is TRBJ1-4 and V is TRBV5-1; no definite D call. The CDR3 sequence is CASSPELGLKNEKLFF. The CDR3 DNA reads as TGCGCCAGCAGCCCTGAGCTCGGACTGAAGAATGAAAAACTGTTTTTT.